The 31 T cell receptor beta chains below all came from one sample that was sequenced in a study of blood T cell repertoires in COVID-19. The table came from immunoSEQ multiplex PCR; TCRdb's copy has only in-frame clones and leaves some out. The sample includes roughly 200,000 clones, 70% to 90% of them seen just once. The material sequenced was peripheral blood. All receptors derive from a woman aged 35 to 49 who had recovered from COVID-19.

This clone was picked up a small number of times. V usage is TRBV9 and J usage is TRBJ2-1; 10 positions match TRBD1. Germline V gene lookup returns CDR1 SGDLS and CDR2 YYNGEE. The junction had 4 bases not matched to a gene; V was cut back by 0 bases and J by 13 bases. The CDR3 contains 13 residues. The CDR3 loop reads CASSVAGTGAQFF. The CDR3 region has the DNA TGTGCCAGCAGCGTAGCCGGGACAGGGGCCCAGTTCTTC.

This rearrangement joins TRBV11-3 to TRBJ2-1; unclear D gene. CDR3 length: 13 amino acids. The ends were cut back, 0 bases at V and 6 bases at J, with 6 bases in the middle. CDR1 is SGHNT, CDR2 YENEEA, per germline. The chain's CDR3 is CASSLDRLNEQFF. The CDR3 region has the DNA TGTGCCAGCAGCTTAGATCGTCTCAATGAGCAGTTCTTC.

This clone has just a few counts. This chain connects TRBV4-3 to TRBJ2-1; possible D gene TRBD2, 6 bases. Trimming stripped 4 bases from V and 6 bases from J, with 16 bases between. The length of the CDR3 is 15 residues. Germline V gene sequence: CDR1 LGHNA, CDR2 YSLEER. CDR3 residues: CASSLGLGLSNEQFF. The CDR3 DNA follows: TGCGCCAGCAGCCTGGGACTGGGGCTTTCCAATGAGCAGTTCTTC.

V and J are TRBV6-5 and TRBJ1-1; 7 bases agree with TRBD1. V was pared by 6 bases and J by 7 bases, with 14 bases of the junction left unmatched. This CDR3 spans 15 amino acids. The germline V gene encodes CDR1 MNHEY and CDR2 SVGAGI. This chain's CDR3 is CASRQGQAASYEAFF. In nucleotides, the CDR3 is TGTGCCAGCAGGCAAGGACAGGCCGCCTCCTATGAAGCTTTCTTT.

The chain couples TRBV5-1 to TRBJ2-3; TRBD2 matches at 8 bases. There are 16 residues in the CDR3. J gave up 0 bases and V 4 bases, and 7 bases lay outside the gene matches. The V gene's germline CDR1 is SGHRS and CDR2 YFSETQ. The CDR3 DNA reads TGCGCCAGCAGCACGGGAGGGGGATGGAGCACAGATACGCAGTATTTT. Encoded protein: CASSTGGGWSTDTQYF.

In this sample, this clone turned up once. The gene calls are TRBV27 and TRBJ2-7; 7 bases are shared with TRBD1. The CDR3 is 14 amino acids. V shed 6 bases and J 5 bases; nucleotides not matched to a gene: 10. Germline assignment: CDR1 MNHEY and CDR2 SMNVEV (reference sequence). In DNA form, the CDR3 reads TGTGCCAGCAGAACCGCGGACCAGGGGGACGAGCAGTACTTC. Its protein is CASRTADQGDEQYF.

This chain uses TRBV5-8 with TRBJ2-1, with D possibly TRBD2 on 6 matching bases. The CDR3 is 11 amino acids. The germline V gene encodes CDR1 SGHTS and CDR2 YDEGEE. V gave up 0 bases and J gave up 16 bases, with 11 bases separating them. In DNA form, the CDR3 reads TGTGCCAGCAGCTTGGTGGGGGGATCTTTCTTC. Translation: CASSLVGGSFF.

This clone was found once. The chain employs TRBV6-5 and TRBJ2-7, with D hard to call. The germline V gene encodes CDR1 MNHEY and CDR2 SVGAGI. The CDR3 is 15 amino acids. V was shortened by 6 bases and J by 1 base, with 16 bases between the two germline ends. The CDR3 sequence: CASRSRPDSSYEQYF. Written as DNA, the CDR3 is TGTGCCAGCAGATCCCGACCCGACTCATCCTACGAGCAGTACTTC.

V and J are TRBV5-1 and TRBJ2-1, with TRBD2 matching over 7 bases. J was trimmed by 9 bases and V by 3 bases; bases with no gene match: 0. CDR1 is SGHRS, CDR2 YFSETQ, per germline. The CDR3 consists of 11 residues. The CDR3 here is CASSSGGEQFF. The CDR3 nucleotides read TGCGCCAGCAGCTCGGGGGGTGAGCAGTTCTTC.

This chain uses TRBV25-1 with TRBJ1-2; D is perhaps TRBD1 (6 bases). The CDR3 runs 13 residues. The germline V gene has CDR1 MGHDK and CDR2 SYGVNS. Trimming removed 1 base at V and 8 bases at J, with 11 bases between. CDR3 loop: CASSEFTGQGYTF. For the CDR3, the DNA is TGTGCCAGCAGTGAATTCACAGGGCAAGGCTACACCTTC.

The chain joins TRBV9 to TRBJ2-1; D may be TRBD2 (5 bases). Germline V CDR1 and CDR2: SGDLS, YYNGEE. CDR3 length: 15 residues. V was trimmed by 1 base and J by 4 bases, leaving 12 bases between them. The CDR3 DNA is TGTGCCAGCAGCGTATCCAGCGGAGAGTACAATGAGCAGTTCTTC. Its protein is CASSVSSGEYNEQFF.

The V gene is TRBV6-2 or TRBV6-3, the J gene TRBJ1-4; TRBD1 matches at 7 bases. Germline V gene sequence: CDR1 MNHEY, CDR2 SVGEGT. The CDR3 is 16 amino acids. The V and J ends lost 5 bases and 9 bases, in that order; junction bases with no gene match: 15. DNA of the CDR3: TGTGCCAGCAGTCAACATGGGAACGCGGACAGGCAAAAACTGTTTTTT. This gives the protein CASSQHGNADRQKLFF.

The chain links TRBV7-2 to TRBJ1-3, with D possibly TRBD1 on 6 matching bases. The CDR3 covers 14 residues. V dropped 1 base and J dropped 7 bases, with 11 bases sitting between them. The germline V gene has CDR1 SGHTA and CDR2 FQGNSA. The DNA of the CDR3 is TGTGCCAGCAGCTTAGAACAGGGAGTGAACACCATATATTTT. Amino acids: CASSLEQGVNTIYF.

This clone was seen more than once but under ten times. The chain has TRBV6-2 or TRBV6-3 and TRBJ2-5, with 9 bases fitting TRBD1. The CDR3 sequence is 17 residues long. The ends lost 5 bases at V and 2 bases at J; junction bases unmatched: 12. Germline V CDR1 and CDR2: MNHEY, SVGEGT. The CDR3 nucleotides are TGTGCCAGCAGTCCGGGGTCGACAGGGGGATGGCAAGAGACCCAGTACTTC. Translating gives CASSPGSTGGWQETQYF.

This chain connects TRBV4-1 to TRBJ2-2, with 7 bases fitting TRBD1. CDR1 and CDR2 (germline): MGHRA, YSYEKL. Trimming cost V 0 bases and J 0 bases; bases outside gene matches: 4. The CDR3 spans 17 residues. The CDR3 DNA reads as TGCGCCAGCAGCCAAGATACAGGGGCCGCGAACACCGGGGAGCTGTTTTTT. It translates to CASSQDTGAANTGELFF.

The chain couples TRBV28 to TRBJ1-2; 7 bases line up with TRBD1. The CDR3 runs 15 residues. V shed 6 bases and J 0 bases; nucleotides not matched to a gene: 7. The germline V gene has CDR1 MDHEN and CDR2 SYDVKM. The CDR3 spells CASSTGTVTNYGYTF. The CDR3 DNA sequence: TGTGCCAGCAGCACCGGGACAGTCACTAACTATGGCTACACCTTC.

The chain uses TRBV28 and TRBJ2-7; tentatively, D is TRBD2 (6 bases). Trimming removed 1 base at V and 4 bases at J, with 17 bases between. Germline V gives CDR1 MDHEN, CDR2 SYDVKM. The CDR3 is 16 residues long. The CDR3 loop is CASSLSAGSSPYEQYF. CDR3 bases: TGTGCCAGCAGTTTATCCGCCGGGAGTTCCCCTTACGAGCAGTACTTC. Together with reference TRBV28 and TRBJ2-7, the CDR3 gives the full variable domain: DVKVTQSSRYLVKRTGEKVFLECVQDMDHENMFWYRQDPGLGLRLIYFSYDVKMKEKGDIPEGYSVSREKKERFSLILESASTNQTSMYLCASSLSAGSSPYEQYFGPGTRLTVT.

The chain carries TRBV5-1 and TRBJ1-5, with D uncertain. The V gene's germline CDR1 is SGHRS and CDR2 YFSETQ. CDR3 length: 14 amino acids. V was pared by 0 bases and J by 3 bases, with 7 bases between. DNA for the CDR3: TGCGCCAGCAGCTTGGGAGACACCAATCAGCCCCAGCATTTT. Amino acids: CASSLGDTNQPQHF.

CDR3: CATSDQSGIYNEQFF. The CDR3, as DNA: TGTGCCACCAGTGACCAAAGCGGGATCTACAATGAGCAGTTCTTC. The chain links TRBV24-1 to TRBJ2-1, with 7 bases that match TRBD2. CDR1 is KGHDR, CDR2 SFDVKD, per germline. The CDR3 consists of 15 residues. V lost 4 bases and J lost 3; bases outside the gene matches: 5.

The chain couples TRBV11-3 to TRBJ2-1; tentative D call: TRBD2 (6 bases). V dropped 2 bases and J dropped 7 bases, with 15 bases sitting between them. The V gene's germline CDR1 is SGHNT and CDR2 YENEEA. This CDR3 spans 15 amino acids. In DNA form, the CDR3 reads TGTGCCAGCAGCTTACAGGGAGGATGGACTAATGAGCAGTTCTTC. Amino acids: CASSLQGGWTNEQFF.

V usage is TRBV4-2 and J usage is TRBJ1-1, with a possible D match to TRBD1 (5 bases). V shed 1 base and J shed 8 bases, with 11 bases lying between them. The CDR3 runs to 13 residues. From germline, CDR1 is LGHNA and CDR2 YNFKEQ. In DNA, the CDR3 is TGTGCCAGCAGCCAAGGGGACTTCAGGGAAGCTTTCTTT. This sequence encodes CASSQGDFREAFF.

The V gene is TRBV19, the J gene TRBJ2-1, with 11 bases aligning to TRBD2. The CDR3 has 14 amino acids. Trimming cost V 6 bases and J 4 bases; bases outside gene matches: 2. Per germline, CDR1 LNHDA and CDR2 SQIVND (reference sequence). CDR3 residues: CASSLAGGYNEQFF. For the CDR3, the DNA is TGTGCCAGTAGCTTAGCGGGAGGGTACAATGAGCAGTTCTTC.

The chain recombines TRBV3-1 (or the pseudogene TRBV3-2) with TRBJ2-1; D might be TRBD2 (5 bases). Trimming took 5 bases from V and 0 from J, leaving 17 bases between them. This CDR3 region has 17 residues. Germline V gives CDR1 LGHDT, CDR2 YNNKEL (reference sequence). The CDR3: CASSYNLGRRSYNEQFF. The CDR3, as DNA: TGTGCCAGCAGCTACAACCTAGGGAGACGCTCCTACAATGAGCAGTTCTTC.

The chain uses TRBV30 and TRBJ1-1; D is possibly TRBD1 (5 bases). The CDR3 sequence is 13 residues long. Germline-derived CDR1 and CDR2 are GTSNPN and SVGIG (reference sequence). With 3 bases removed from V and 3 bases from J, the gap between germline ends came to 11 bases. Here the CDR3 DNA reads TGTGCCTGGAGCCTAGGGGTGGACACTGAAGCTTTCTTT. This codes for CAWSLGVDTEAFF.

The chain couples TRBV5-8 to TRBJ2-3, with 14 bases aligning to TRBD2. V shed 0 bases, J shed 3 bases, and the junction held 3 bases outside the gene matches. Germline V CDR1 and CDR2: SGHTS, YDEGEE. This CDR3 contains 17 residues. The CDR3 nucleotides read TGTGCCAGCAGCTTGGGCCGGACTAGCGGGAGGACAGATACGCAGTATTTT. It yields the protein CASSLGRTSGRTDTQYF.

The CDR3 sequence is CASSREGMNTEAFF. The CDR3 region has the DNA TGTGCCAGCAGCAGGGAGGGGATGAACACTGAAGCTTTCTTT. The chain has TRBV25-1 and TRBJ1-1; possibly TRBD1 for D (5 bases). CDR1 and CDR2 from the germline V gene are MGHDK and SYGVNS. The CDR3 is made up of 14 amino acids. With 6 bases removed from V and 0 bases from J, the gap between germline ends came to 11 bases.

A note on this clone: An end of the junction differs from the germline gene, which may be a read error. The chain employs TRBV6-6 and TRBJ1-2, with a tentative D call TRBD1 (6 bases). CDR3 length: 15 amino acids. Germline lookup yields CDR1 MNHNY and CDR2 SVGAGI (reference sequence). The CDR3 protein is CASSYPGGSGNGYTF. CDR3 DNA sequence: TGTGCCAGTAGTTACCCGGGGGGCTCTGGAAATGGCTACACCTTC.

As concerns this clone: The junction shows a germline mismatch at one end, possibly a read error. The V and J genes are TRBV6-1 and TRBJ2-5, with TRBD2 matching over 10 bases. Per germline, CDR1 MNHNS and CDR2 SASEGT. The CDR3 spans 12 residues. The CDR3 region is CASSEARLAGDF. CDR3 nucleotide sequence: TGTGCCAGCAGTGAAGCGCGGCTAGCGGGGGACTTC.

Here the CDR3 DNA reads TGTGCCAGCAGCTTTATAACCGGGACAGGGAGCGGGGAGCTGTTTTTT. It translates to CASSFITGTGSGELFF. V and J are TRBV7-9 and TRBJ2-2; TRBD1 matches at 9 bases. V was pared by 3 bases and J by 7 bases, with 9 bases of the junction left unmatched. This CDR3 comprises 16 residues. Germline V gene data show CDR1 as SEHNR and CDR2 as FQNEAQ (reference sequence). Complete variable domain (other parts from reference TRBV7-9 and TRBJ2-2): DTGVSQNPRHKITKRGQNVTFRCDPISEHNRLYWYRQTLGQGPEFLTYFQNEAQLEKSRLLSDRFSAERPKGSFSTLEIQRTEQGDSAMYLCASSFITGTGSGELFFGEGSRLTVL.

The V and J genes are TRBV5-1 and TRBJ2-1; 10 bases agree with TRBD2. The V gene's germline CDR1 is SGHRS and CDR2 YFSETQ. The CDR3 length is 14 residues. Unmatched junction bases numbered 0, after V lost 0 bases and J lost 6 bases. The CDR3 DNA reads TGCGCCAGCAGCTTGGCTAGCGGGGGCAATGAGCAGTTCTTC. Its translation: CASSLASGGNEQFF.

This clone was observed once. The rearrangement uses TRBV19 and TRBJ1-1; D unresolved. Germline V CDR1 and CDR2: LNHDA, SQIVND (reference sequence). This CDR3 contains 14 residues. V lost 2 bases and J 1 base, leaving 8 bases between the germline ends. CDR3 sequence (DNA): TGTGCCAGTAGTATACCTAACAGGAACACTGAAGCTTTCTTT. Translated, it gives CASSIPNRNTEAFF.